The 32 T cell receptor beta chains reported below all come from one sample, sequenced in a study of beta chain features in type 1 diabetes. Study-level results: All four CD4+ subsets of Type 1 diabetes patients contained TCRB CDR3s that were moderately but significantly shorter.

These receptors' targets are unknown. All of the isolated RNA was reverse transcribed, so expressed TCRB transcripts were sequenced. Profiled with immunoSEQ multiplex PCR; TCRdb holds only in-frame clones, not every one. In the table there are about 160,000 clones, roughly 8% of which are singletons. Sequenced sample: central memory CD4+ T cells from blood. The receptors originated from a man younger than 35 with type 1 diabetes.

This clone showed up just a few times. J is TRBJ2-3 and V is TRBV27; TRBD2 aligns across 11 bases. V lost 6 bases to trimming and J lost 2 bases; unmatched junction nucleotides: 4. The CDR3 loop spans 15 amino acids. Germline-derived CDR1 and CDR2 are MNHEY and SMNVEV (reference sequence). As DNA, the CDR3 is TGTGCCAGCAGCCTGGGACTAGCGGACACAGATACGCAGTATTTT. This encodes CASSLGLADTDTQYF.

Comments on this clone: Other DNA variants within this sample encode the same CDR3. The chain recombines TRBV7-2 with TRBJ2-2; 7 nucleotides match TRBD2. This CDR3 comprises 13 residues. Germline loops: CDR1 SGHTA, CDR2 FQGNSA. V lost 3 bases and J lost 5; bases outside the gene matches: 0. The CDR3 reads CASSFGGTGELFF. The DNA for the CDR3 is TGTGCCAGCAGCTTCGGGGGGACCGGGGAGCTGTTTTTT.

The chain uses TRBV30 and TRBJ1-2, with TRBD1 identical over 8 bases. V lost 3 bases, J lost 2 bases, and 17 bases stayed unmatched. Germline values: CDR1 GTSNPN, CDR2 SVGIG (reference sequence). This CDR3 contains 18 residues. The CDR3 DNA is TGTGCCTGGAGAGCCTACTATGGGACCGGGACAGGCAACTATGGCTACACCTTC. Translated: CAWRAYYGTGTGNYGYTF. Combining the CDR3 with reference TRBV30 and TRBJ1-2 gives the whole variable domain SQTIHQWPATLVQPVGSPLSLECTVEGTSNPNLYWYRQAAGRGLQLLFYSVGIGQISSEVPQNLSASRPQDRQFILSSKKLLLSDSGFYLCAWRAYYGTGTGNYGYTFGSGTRLTVV.

This clone was seen only a few times. The chain combines TRBV11-2 with TRBJ2-5; TRBD1 aligns across 9 bases. Trimming at V came to 5 bases and at J to 3 bases, leaving 10 bases not matched to a gene. The CDR3 has 16 residues. Germline V CDR1 and CDR2: SGHAT, FQNNGV. Here the CDR3 reads CASSESTGTGKETQYF. CDR3 DNA: TGTGCCAGCAGCGAGTCAACCGGGACAGGGAAAGAGACCCAGTACTTC.

This chain links TRBV11-2 with TRBJ2-2, with 9 nucleotides matching TRBD1. Trimming took 1 base from V and 9 from J; bases not matched to a gene: 6. Looked up from germline, CDR1 is SGHAT and CDR2 is FQNNGV. The CDR3 totals 15 residues. CDR3 sequence: CASSLVRTGERELFF. For the CDR3, the DNA is TGTGCCAGCAGCTTAGTGAGGACAGGGGAGAGGGAGCTGTTTTTT.

This clone was observed a handful of times. The chain recombines TRBV25-1 with TRBJ2-1; 10 nucleotides agree with TRBD1. The germline V gene encodes CDR1 MGHDK and CDR2 SYGVNS. The CDR3 length is 14 residues. V dropped 4 bases and J dropped 7; count of bases not matched to a gene: 4. The CDR3 DNA sequence: TGTGCCAGCAGTGGAACGGACAGGGGGAATGAGCAGTTCTTC. This encodes CASSGTDRGNEQFF.

This clone was observed a handful of times. The chain links TRBV19 to TRBJ1-5, with 8 bases fitting TRBD1. Looked up from germline, CDR1 is LNHDA and CDR2 is SQIVND (reference sequence). There are 14 residues in the CDR3. V lost 3 bases and J lost 8; bases outside the gene matches: 6. The CDR3 spells CASSINGQGKPQHF. The CDR3 region has the DNA TGTGCCAGTAGTATTAACGGACAGGGAAAGCCCCAGCATTTT.

This clone appeared a few times. The V call is TRBV18, the J call TRBJ1-3; tentative D call: TRBD1 (5 bases). The germline V gene encodes CDR1 KGHSH and CDR2 LQKENI. Trimming stripped 5 bases from V and 3 bases from J, with 11 bases between. The CDR3 has 14 amino acids. For the CDR3, the DNA is TGTGCCAGCTCAGGAACAGGTGGTGGAAACACCATATATTTT. This translates into CASSGTGGGNTIYF.

This chain links TRBV5-1 with TRBJ1-1; D unclear. The V and J ends lost 0 bases and 2 bases respectively, with 11 bases between them. The CDR3 is made up of 15 amino acids. The germline gives CDR1 SGHRS, CDR2 YFSETQ. CDR3 sequence reads: CASSLVGRINTEAFF. In nucleotides, the CDR3 is TGCGCCAGCAGCTTGGTTGGCAGGATCAACACTGAAGCTTTCTTT.

This clone was seen repeatedly, ten times or more. V gene TRBV30 combines with J gene TRBJ1-6; a weak D match, TRBD1 (5 bases). This CDR3 spans 15 amino acids. Germline CDR1 reads GTSNPN; CDR2 reads SVGIG (reference sequence). V was cut by 3 bases and J by 9 bases, with 18 bases left in between. The CDR3 nucleotides are TGTGCCTGGAGCTCCAGCGGGACGTGGGCTTCACCCCTCCACTTT. Its translation: CAWSSSGTWASPLHF.

The J gene is TRBJ2-7, the V gene TRBV25-1, with 14 bases fitting TRBD2. Trimming took 6 bases from V and 5 from J; bases not matched to a gene: 9. This CDR3 has 16 residues. Germline V gene sequence: CDR1 MGHDK, CDR2 SYGVNS. CDR3 DNA: TGTGCCAGCAGCCTAGGGACTAGCGGGAGATTAGACGAGCAGTACTTC. Encoded protein: CASSLGTSGRLDEQYF.

The chain recombines TRBV30 with TRBJ2-6; a possible D gene is TRBD1 (7 bases). The CDR3 runs to 17 residues. The germline V gene has CDR1 GTSNPN and CDR2 SVGIG (reference sequence). V was shortened by 3 bases and J by 0 bases, with 15 bases between the two germline ends. The CDR3: CAWREGALYSGANVLTF. CDR3 sequence (DNA): TGTGCCTGGAGGGAGGGGGCGCTTTACTCTGGGGCCAACGTCCTGACTTTC.

The rearrangement uses TRBV18 and TRBJ2-3; 7 nucleotides line up with TRBD2. Trimming removed 1 base from V and 4 bases from J; junction bases left unmatched: 5. Germline loops: CDR1 KGHSH, CDR2 LQKENI. The CDR3 is 15 residues long. The CDR3 DNA reads as TGTGCCAGCTCACCACGCGGGGGTGGGGCAGATACGCAGTATTTT. Translation: CASSPRGGGADTQYF.

The chain combines TRBV28 with TRBJ2-3; possibly TRBD2 for D (5 bases). The CDR3 runs to 12 residues. Germline V gene lookup returns CDR1 MDHEN and CDR2 SYDVKM. The CDR3 bases are TGTGCTCCGGGAACCTGCGGGGATACGCAGTATTTT. It translates to CAPGTCGDTQYF. The entire variable domain, with the rest obtained from reference TRBV28 and TRBJ2-3, is as follows: DVKVTQSSRYLVKRTGEKVFLECVQDMDHENMFWYRQDPGLGLRLIYFSYDVKMKEKGDIPEGYSVSREKKERFSLILESASTNQTSMYLCAPGTCGDTQYFGPGTRLTVL.

This clone was recorded many times. This chain joins TRBV7-2 and TRBJ2-5; 8 nucleotides align to TRBD2. This CDR3 contains 14 residues. V shed 5 bases and J 5 bases; nucleotides not matched to a gene: 7. Germline V gene lookup returns CDR1 SGHTA and CDR2 FQGNSA. CDR3 in amino acids: CASSPSAGDETQYF. CDR3 bases: TGTGCCAGCAGCCCGTCAGCGGGAGATGAGACCCAGTACTTC.

V gene TRBV2 combines with J gene TRBJ2-7, with D perhaps TRBD1 (5 bases). Germline CDR1 is SNHLY and CDR2 is FYNNEI. V was clipped by 3 bases and J by 1 base, with 10 bases between them. This CDR3 comprises 14 residues. CDR3 nucleotides: TGTGCCAGCAGTGATCAGGGTGGGTCCTACGAGCAGTACTTC. Its protein product is CASSDQGGSYEQYF.

This clone was found a few times. This rearrangement joins TRBV18 to TRBJ1-1, with a weak D call TRBD1 (6 bases). Deletions cut 5 bases from V and 9 bases from J, with 16 bases between. Germline V gives CDR1 KGHSH, CDR2 LQKENI. The CDR3 contains 13 residues. CDR3 nucleotides: TGTGCCAGCTCATTCGACAGGACAGAACAAGCTTTCTTT. Its translation is CASSFDRTEQAFF.

The chain uses TRBV7-2 and TRBJ1-2; no reliable D call. CDR1 is SGHTA and CDR2 is FQGNSA in the germline V gene. Trimming cost V 4 bases and J 6 bases, with 12 bases left between them. The CDR3 consists of 13 residues. For the CDR3, the DNA is TGTGCCAGCAGCTCCGCGGAGGGAAATGGCTACACCTTC. Amino acid sequence: CASSSAEGNGYTF.

This clone was counted only a few times. The chain recombines TRBV5-1 with TRBJ1-1; D may be TRBD1 (5 bases). This CDR3 spans 15 amino acids. The germline V gene has CDR1 SGHRS and CDR2 YFSETQ. Trimming took 0 bases from V and 3 from J, leaving 12 bases between them. The CDR3 region has the DNA TGCGCCAGCAGCTTGGACCGGGGGATAGACACTGAAGCTTTCTTT. This encodes CASSLDRGIDTEAFF.

This clone appeared a few times. The rearrangement joins TRBV7-2 to TRBJ1-5; 7 nucleotides align to TRBD1. Trimming cost V 5 bases and J 3 bases; bases outside gene matches: 4. Germline loops: CDR1 SGHTA, CDR2 FQGNSA. This CDR3 spans 14 amino acids. The CDR3 is CASSRQGNNQPQHF. The CDR3 DNA sequence: TGTGCCAGCAGCAGACAGGGAAACAATCAGCCCCAGCATTTT.

This clone was found a few times. This chain joins TRBV6-5 and TRBJ2-5; no reliable D call. The CDR3 sequence is 15 residues long. V shed 2 bases and J shed 5 bases, with 15 bases lying between them. CDR1 is MNHEY and CDR2 is SVGAGI in the germline V gene. The CDR3 spells CASSYADISTETQYF. The CDR3, as DNA: TGTGCCAGCAGTTACGCGGATATCTCCACGGAGACCCAGTACTTC.

This chain joins TRBV7-2 and TRBJ2-5; 9 bases map to TRBD1. V was pared by 3 bases and J by 2 bases, with 1 base of the junction left unmatched. CDR1 and CDR2 (germline): SGHTA, FQGNSA. This CDR3 region has 14 residues. As DNA, the CDR3 is TGTGCCAGCAGCTTCGGACAGGGGCAAGAGACCCAGTACTTC. Translated, it gives CASSFGQGQETQYF.

The J gene is TRBJ1-1, the V gene TRBV7-8; D remains ambiguous. The germline V gene has CDR1 SGHVS and CDR2 FQNEAQ. This CDR3 region has 15 residues. Trimming shortened V by 3 bases and J by 0 bases, and 11 bases separated the two germline ends. CDR3 loop: CASSLVLGMNTEAFF. The CDR3 bases are TGTGCCAGCAGCTTGGTCCTCGGGATGAACACTGAAGCTTTCTTT.

The table lists this clone with a few counts. The chain is built from TRBV28 and TRBJ1-2, with 10 bases matching TRBD1. The ends lost 3 bases at V and 6 bases at J; junction bases unmatched: 4. Per germline, CDR1 MDHEN and CDR2 SYDVKM. The CDR3 consists of 14 residues. In DNA, the CDR3 is TGTGCCAGCAGTTTCCGGACAGGGGGAGATGGCTACACCTTC. Its translation: CASSFRTGGDGYTF.

This clone occurred a few times. V usage is TRBV18 and J usage is TRBJ1-3; 7 bases match TRBD1. Trimming at V came to 3 bases and at J to 3 bases, leaving 2 bases not matched to a gene. CDR3 length: 14 residues. Germline V lookup: CDR1 KGHSH, CDR2 LQKENI. The CDR3 DNA is TGTGCCAGCTCACCTGGGACAGATGGAAACACCATATATTTT. Its protein product is CASSPGTDGNTIYF.

The sample holds a few counts of this clone. The rearrangement links TRBV18 to TRBJ1-2, with a weak D call TRBD1 (6 bases). The CDR3 length is 14 residues. V was shortened by 2 bases and J by 2 bases, with 9 bases between the two germline ends. The germline V gene encodes CDR1 KGHSH and CDR2 LQKENI. As DNA, the CDR3 is TGTGCCAGCTCACCAGCAGGGGCGAACTATGGCTACACCTTC. Amino acid sequence: CASSPAGANYGYTF. The complete variable domain, with remaining parts taken from reference TRBV18 and TRBJ1-2, reads NAGVMQNPRHLVRRRGQEARLRCSPMKGHSHVYWYRQLPEEGLKFMVYLQKENIIDESGMPKERFSAEFPKEGPSILRIQQVVRGDSAAYFCASSPAGANYGYTFGSGTRLTVV.

This clone has only a few counts. The chain carries TRBV7-2 and TRBJ2-3; D possibly corresponds to TRBD1 (6 bases). Between the trimmed V and J ends, which lost 5 bases and 3 bases, there was a span of 12 bases. From germline, CDR1 is SGHTA and CDR2 FQGNSA. This CDR3 contains 14 residues. The CDR3: CASSPSGQTDTQYF. DNA of the CDR3: TGTGCCAGCAGCCCGTCCGGACAGACAGATACGCAGTATTTT.

The rearrangement links TRBV11-2 to TRBJ2-1; 10 bases map to TRBD2. Germline V gene lookup returns CDR1 SGHAT and CDR2 FQNNGV. This CDR3 region has 16 residues. V was clipped by 3 bases and J by 10 bases; unmatched bases: 12. DNA of the CDR3: TGTGCCAGCAGCTTCCAAGCGGGGGGGCCGGTAACCGAGCAGTTCTTC. Encoded protein: CASSFQAGGPVTEQFF.

This clone was seen more than once but under ten times. The chain is built from TRBV7-2 and TRBJ1-5, with D possibly TRBD1 on 6 matching bases. The germline gives CDR1 SGHTA, CDR2 FQGNSA. CDR3 length equals 13 residues. The germline V and J ends were trimmed by 8 bases and 3 bases, with 11 bases remaining between them. The CDR3: CASVGQPNQPQHF. In DNA, the CDR3 is TGTGCCAGCGTCGGACAGCCCAATCAGCCCCAGCATTTT.

A few counts support this clone. The V gene is TRBV28, the J gene TRBJ1-2, with D possibly TRBD1 on 5 matching bases. The CDR3 contains 13 residues. With 4 bases removed from V and 8 bases from J, the gap between germline ends came to 14 bases. Germline lookup yields CDR1 MDHEN and CDR2 SYDVKM. The CDR3 DNA follows: TGTGCCAGCAGTTGGGGCCAGCGTTTCGGCTACACCTTC. Its protein product is CASSWGQRFGYTF.

Ten or more counts support this clone. V and J are TRBV18 and TRBJ2-4; 7 bases are shared with TRBD2. The CDR3 extends over 14 amino acids. Per germline, CDR1 KGHSH and CDR2 LQKENI. J gave up 5 bases and V 6 bases, and 7 bases lay outside the gene matches. The CDR3 loop is CASSRLRGENIQYF. The CDR3, as DNA: TGTGCCAGCTCTCGCCTCCGGGGGGAAAACATTCAGTACTTC.

This clone was observed a handful of times. The V and J genes are TRBV21-1 and TRBJ2-5; the D call TRBD2 from the table was never checked on the DNA. TRBV21-1 is flagged as a pseudogene. The length of the CDR3 is 14 residues. The DNA of the CDR3 is TGTGCCAGCAGCAATTTGGAGGACTGGGAGACCCAGTACTTC. Protein: CASSNLEDWETQYF.